One sample yielded the 32 T cell receptor beta chains listed below, sequenced in a study of blood T cell repertoires in COVID-19. The protocol was immunoSEQ multiplex PCR, while the TCRdb copy is restricted to in-frame clones and leaves out a portion. The table records approximately 51,000 clones, over 75% of them present only once. Sequenced: peripheral blood. Receptor source: a man aged 50 to 60 with active COVID-19.

The chain joins TRBV4-3 to TRBJ2-2; weak D call: TRBD2 (5 bases). The CDR3 extends over 16 amino acids. Trimming stripped 3 bases from V and 3 bases from J, with 14 bases between. The V gene's germline CDR1 is LGHNA and CDR2 YSLEER. The CDR3 DNA reads as TGCGCCAGCAGCCAGATTCGGGGTGGAGACACCGGGGAGCTGTTTTTT. This translates into CASSQIRGGDTGELFF.

This clone was observed once. The V gene is TRBV5-1, the J gene TRBJ2-5; TRBD1 agrees at 12 bases. V was clipped by 4 bases and J by 5 bases; unmatched bases: 6. This CDR3 spans 15 amino acids. The germline CDR1 and CDR2 sequences are SGHRS and YFSETQ. The CDR3 DNA reads TGCGCCAGCAGCGAAGGGACAGGGGGCGCTGAGACCCAGTACTTC. Translating gives CASSEGTGGAETQYF.

This clone appeared once. The V call is TRBV10-2, the J call TRBJ1-6; 7 bases agree with TRBD1. The ends lost 5 bases at V and 7 bases at J; junction bases unmatched: 8. This CDR3 spans 15 amino acids. Germline V gives CDR1 WSHSY, CDR2 SAAADI. The CDR3 DNA sequence: TGCGCCAGCAGTTCCCCCCCAGGGGGAAATTCACCCCTCCACTTT. Translation gives CASSSPPGGNSPLHF.

The genes are TRBV5-1 and TRBJ1-5; 9 nucleotides agree with TRBD1. Germline CDR1 SGHRS, CDR2 YFSETQ. The CDR3 is 14 residues long. The V gene end was trimmed by 3 bases and the J gene end by 4 bases; junction bases not matched to a gene: 2. CDR3 nucleotide sequence: TGCGCCAGCAGCTGGGGGACAGGGAATCAGCCCCAGCATTTT. It codes for CASSWGTGNQPQHF.

The chain joins TRBV6-5 to TRBJ2-3; possible D gene TRBD2, 6 bases. CDR1 MNHEY and CDR2 SVGAGI come from the germline V gene. V was clipped by 6 bases and J by 10 bases, with 14 bases between them. This CDR3 contains 12 residues. For the CDR3, the DNA is TGTGCCAGCAGCCCAACTAGCTGGGCGCAGTATTTT. Its translation: CASSPTSWAQYF.

The V call is TRBV27, the J call TRBJ2-5; D remains ambiguous. CDR1 and CDR2 (germline): MNHEY, SMNVEV (reference sequence). Between the trimmed V and J ends, which lost 4 bases and 2 bases, there was a span of 2 bases. CDR3 length: 11 amino acids. For the CDR3, the DNA is TGTGCCAGCAGTTCACAAGAGACCCAGTACTTC. It codes for CASSSQETQYF.

The V and J genes are TRBV27 and TRBJ1-1; D might be TRBD1 (5 bases). CDR1 is MNHEY, CDR2 SMNVEV, per germline (reference sequence). V was pared by 9 bases and J by 3 bases, with 17 bases between. This CDR3 is 14 amino acids long. DNA for the CDR3: TGTGCCAGTAGGCCCTTGGGGGGGGACACTGAAGCTTTCTTT. It yields the protein CASRPLGGDTEAFF.

This sequence joins TRBV11-2 and TRBJ2-2; 11 nucleotides agree with TRBD2. The CDR3 sequence is 16 residues long. The V segment lost 5 bases and the J segment 7 bases; nucleotides outside the gene matches: 9. Germline-derived CDR1 and CDR2 are SGHAT and FQNNGV. CDR3 in amino acids: CASSPFSGRGGGELFF. The CDR3, as DNA: TGTGCCAGCAGCCCCTTTAGCGGGAGGGGCGGCGGGGAGCTGTTTTTT.

This chain uses TRBV11-3 with TRBJ2-7; 16 bases agree with TRBD2. From germline, CDR1 is SGHNT and CDR2 YENEEA. V trimming: 5 bases; J trimming: 3 bases; junction bases outside the gene matches: 16. The CDR3 runs to 20 residues. The CDR3: CASSPSRGGTSGRVGYEQYF. DNA for the CDR3: TGTGCCAGCAGCCCTAGTAGAGGGGGGACTAGCGGGAGGGTTGGCTACGAGCAGTACTTC.

This chain uses TRBV5-4 with TRBJ1-4; a possible D gene is TRBD1 (5 bases). Germline V gene lookup returns CDR1 SGHNT and CDR2 YYREEE (reference sequence). The CDR3 has 14 residues. V was clipped by 4 bases and J by 8 bases, with 15 bases between them. CDR3 in DNA: TGTGCCAGCAGCAGAACCGGGACTGAAGAAAAACTGTTTTTT. It translates to CASSRTGTEEKLFF.

The chain carries TRBV19 and TRBJ2-5; TRBD2 matches 9 bases. The CDR3 has 15 amino acids. Trimming cost V 5 bases and J 2 bases; bases outside gene matches: 6. The V gene's germline CDR1 is LNHDA and CDR2 SQIVND (reference sequence). This CDR3 reads CASSSGTSSQETQYF. CDR3 sequence (DNA): TGTGCCAGTAGTTCCGGGACTAGCAGTCAAGAGACCCAGTACTTC.

This chain links TRBV4-1 with TRBJ2-1, with TRBD2 as a possible D gene (5 bases). CDR1 is MGHRA and CDR2 is YSYEKL in the germline V gene. The CDR3 has 14 residues. The V end was cut by 1 base, the J end by 8 bases, with 12 bases between. The CDR3 loop reads CASSQGGGLDEQFF. CDR3 DNA: TGCGCCAGCAGCCAAGGTGGAGGTCTGGATGAGCAGTTCTTC.

The CDR3 region has the DNA TGTGCCAGCAGCTTGGACAGACCCTACGAGCAGTACTTC. Its protein product is CASSLDRPYEQYF. The V and J genes are TRBV11-2 and TRBJ2-7; D might be TRBD1 (6 bases). The V end lost 3 bases, the J end lost 2 bases, and 8 bases lay between the germline ends. The length of the CDR3 is 13 residues. Germline-derived CDR1 and CDR2 are SGHAT and FQNNGV. The full variable domain, completed using reference TRBV11-2 and TRBJ2-7, is EAGVAQSPRYKIIEKRQSVAFWCNPISGHATLYWYQQILGQGPKLLIQFQNNGVVDDSQLPKDRFSAERLKGVDSTLKIQPAKLEDSAVYLCASSLDRPYEQYFGPGTRLTVT.

V is TRBV6-5 and J is TRBJ1-2; no clear D. The germline gives CDR1 MNHEY, CDR2 SVGAGI. The ends were cut back, 6 bases at V and 2 bases at J, with 10 bases in the middle. This CDR3 spans 13 amino acids. This CDR3 is CASSLTDNYGYTF. CDR3 coding DNA: TGTGCCAGCAGCCTAACAGACAACTATGGCTACACCTTC.

The rearrangement joins TRBV11-2 to TRBJ1-1; 7 nucleotides match TRBD1. Germline V gene data show CDR1 as SGHAT and CDR2 as FQNNGV. The CDR3 contains 14 residues. J gave up 4 bases and V 6 bases, and 8 bases lay outside the gene matches. The CDR3 DNA reads as TGTGCCAGCAGGGGTTACAGGGGACTCACTGAAGCTTTCTTT. Translating gives CASRGYRGLTEAFF.

V gene TRBV11-2 combines with J gene TRBJ2-1; TRBD2 aligns across 12 bases. The CDR3 runs 15 residues. The ends lost 3 bases at V and 8 bases at J; junction bases unmatched: 5. The germline gives CDR1 SGHAT, CDR2 FQNNGV. The CDR3 DNA reads TGTGCCAGCAGCTTTACTAGCGGGGGGTACTATGAGCAGTTCTTC. Encoded protein: CASSFTSGGYYEQFF.

This clone was observed once. V is TRBV3-1 (or the pseudogene TRBV3-2) and J is TRBJ2-1; tentatively, D is TRBD2 (6 bases). This CDR3 comprises 17 residues. V lost 3 bases, J lost 7 bases, and 22 bases lay in between. Germline V CDR1 and CDR2: LGHDT, YNNKEL (reference sequence). The CDR3 reads CASSHTLARDGKNEQFF. In DNA form, the CDR3 reads TGTGCCAGCAGCCACACCCTAGCGCGGGACGGTAAAAATGAGCAGTTCTTC.

The chain recombines TRBV6-2 or TRBV6-3 with TRBJ2-6; 9 bases are shared with TRBD1. V lost 6 bases, J lost 1 base, and 7 bases stayed unmatched. This CDR3 is built from 17 residues. Per germline, CDR1 MNHEY and CDR2 SVGEGT. The CDR3 region has the DNA TGTGCCAGCAGCGCAGACAGGGGGAGGTCTGGGGCCAACGTCCTGACTTTC. Protein sequence: CASSADRGRSGANVLTF.

This clone was detected only a few times. The chain combines TRBV29-1 with TRBJ2-7; D may be TRBD2 (5 bases). This CDR3 is 14 amino acids long. Trimming took 5 bases from V and 8 from J, leaving 22 bases between them. In germline, CDR1 is SQVTM, CDR2 ANQGSEA. The CDR3 DNA is TGCAGCGTTCGCGGCCGGACTCCGTCTACGAAGCAGTACTTC. This codes for CSVRGRTPSTKQYF.

This chain uses TRBV7-2 with TRBJ2-4, with a weak D call TRBD2 (6 bases). This CDR3 comprises 14 residues. The V end was cut by 4 bases, the J end by 8 bases, with 15 bases between. CDR1 SGHTA and CDR2 FQGNSA come from the germline V gene. The CDR3 sequence is CASSSLLGGDIQYF. The CDR3 nucleotides are TGTGCCAGCAGCTCGCTCTTAGGAGGGGACATTCAGTACTTC.

The chain joins TRBV4-2 to TRBJ2-1; 7 nucleotides match TRBD2. Per germline, CDR1 LGHNA and CDR2 YNFKEQ. The V segment lost 0 bases and the J segment 7 bases; nucleotides outside the gene matches: 9. This CDR3 comprises 16 residues. In DNA form, the CDR3 reads TGTGCCAGCAGCCAAGATTTGGAGCTGGGGGGGAATGAGCAGTTCTTC. It codes for CASSQDLELGGNEQFF.

This chain joins TRBV3-1 (or the pseudogene TRBV3-2) and TRBJ2-1; D call uncertain. The CDR3 runs 18 residues. Germline V gene sequence: CDR1 LGHDT, CDR2 YNNKEL (reference sequence). With 1 base removed from V and 0 bases from J, the gap between germline ends came to 16 bases. The CDR3 is CASSQVHGGPSSYNEQFF. The DNA of the CDR3 is TGTGCCAGCAGCCAAGTACACGGCGGCCCTAGCTCCTACAATGAGCAGTTCTTC.

The J gene is TRBJ1-5, the V gene TRBV25-1; TRBD1 agrees at 8 bases. From germline, CDR1 is MGHDK and CDR2 SYGVNS. The V gene end was trimmed by 4 bases and the J gene end by 7 bases; junction bases not matched to a gene: 6. The CDR3 spans 14 residues. The DNA of the CDR3 is TGTGCCAGCAGTGGGACAGGGATGGTCCAGCCCCAGCATTTT. Its protein product is CASSGTGMVQPQHF.

The chain is built from TRBV5-1 and TRBJ1-4; 7 bases agree with TRBD1. Germline assignment: CDR1 SGHRS and CDR2 YFSETQ. CDR3 size: 15 residues. The J segment lost 2 bases and the V segment lost 5 bases, leaving 6 bases of the junction unmatched. The chain's CDR3 is CASRVRDSTNEKLFF. The CDR3 region has the DNA TGCGCCAGCAGGGTCCGGGACAGTACTAATGAAAAACTGTTTTTT.

This chain joins TRBV4-1 and TRBJ1-1; TRBD1 agrees at 7 bases. Germline V gives CDR1 MGHRA, CDR2 YSYEKL. The V segment lost 0 bases and the J segment 3 bases; nucleotides outside the gene matches: 1. The CDR3 spans 14 residues. The CDR3: CASSQETGYTEAFF. CDR3 sequence (DNA): TGCGCCAGCAGCCAAGAGACAGGGTACACTGAAGCTTTCTTT.

The chain carries TRBV10-3 and TRBJ1-6, with D perhaps TRBD1 (5 bases). V lost 1 base and J lost 7, with 8 bases in between. In germline, CDR1 is ENHRY, CDR2 SYGVKD. This CDR3 has 14 amino acids. CDR3 protein: CAISELAGNSPLHF. The DNA for the CDR3 is TGTGCCATCAGTGAGTTGGCAGGGAATTCACCCCTCCACTTT.

V and J are TRBV14 and TRBJ1-6; D perhaps matches TRBD1 (5 bases). The CDR3 runs 16 residues. Germline values: CDR1 SGHDN, CDR2 FVKESK. Deletions cut 0 bases from V and 7 bases from J, with 13 bases between. The CDR3 here is CASSQEGYRQNSPLHF. Written as DNA, the CDR3 is TGTGCCAGCAGCCAAGAAGGGTACAGGCAGAATTCACCCCTCCACTTT.

This clone was recorded only once. The chain has TRBV5-1 and TRBJ2-5; D is perhaps TRBD2 (6 bases). This CDR3 spans 15 amino acids. The V end lost 2 bases, the J end lost 3 bases, and 14 bases lay between the germline ends. Germline-derived CDR1 and CDR2 are SGHRS and YFSETQ. The chain's CDR3 is CASSFGGWEEETQYF. The CDR3 DNA follows: TGCGCCAGCAGCTTCGGGGGATGGGAGGAAGAGACCCAGTACTTC.

The chain couples TRBV3-1 (or the pseudogene TRBV3-2) to TRBJ2-7; D is perhaps TRBD2 (5 bases). The CDR3 covers 16 residues. Trimming shortened V by 1 base and J by 5 bases, and 18 bases separated the two germline ends. From germline, CDR1 is LGHDT and CDR2 YNNKEL (reference sequence). CDR3 sequence: CASSQGDGIGVHEQYF. The CDR3 nucleotides are TGTGCCAGCAGCCAAGGAGACGGTATCGGGGTCCACGAGCAGTACTTC.

V is TRBV10-2 and J is TRBJ1-1, with D uncertain. Trimming took off 7 bases at V and 4 bases at J, with 19 bases between the two ends. The V gene's germline CDR1 is WSHSY and CDR2 SAAADI. The CDR3 is 15 residues long. CDR3 coding DNA: TGCGCCAGCACCACTACATTCGGGTCCGGCACTGAAGCTTTCTTT. This gives the protein CASTTTFGSGTEAFF.

J is TRBJ1-2 and V is TRBV15, with D hard to call. This CDR3 has 13 amino acids. Germline CDR1 LNHNV, CDR2 YYDKDF (reference sequence). Trimming removed 5 bases at V and 4 bases at J, with 11 bases between. The CDR3 DNA is TGTGCCACCAGCCCCAGTCGGAGCTATGGCTACACCTTC. Residues: CATSPSRSYGYTF. Complete variable domain (other parts from reference TRBV15 and TRBJ1-2): DAMVIQNPRYQVTQFGKPVTLSCSQTLNHNVMYWYQQKSSQAPKLLFHYYDKDFNNEADTPDNFQSRRPNTSFCFLDIRSPGLGDTAMYLCATSPSRSYGYTFGSGTRLTVV.

The J gene is TRBJ2-5, the V gene TRBV5-1; 10 bases match TRBD1. Germline CDR1 and CDR2: SGHRS and YFSETQ. The CDR3 is 14 residues long. V shed 6 bases and J 4 bases; nucleotides not matched to a gene: 6. CDR3 DNA: TGCGCCAGCACCATGACAGGGGGCGCAGAGACCCAGTACTTC. Its translation: CASTMTGGAETQYF.